This T cell receptor beta chain derives from a study of cytomegalovirus exposure and HLA in healthy donors. Looking at the study overall: It was reported in a later analysis that the same platform had been used for the 120 or so validation repertoires as for the roughly 670 first-cohort repertoires. Study-wide findings and caveats: The tendency of first-cohort TCR clusters to co-occur in the 120 or so validation repertoires emerged from a later analysis. Researchers catalogued about 150 TCR beta chains as cytomegalovirus-associated.

Germline CDR1 is SGDLS and CDR2 is YYNGEE. The V end lost 0 bases, the J end lost 2 bases, and 8 bases lay between the germline ends. The CDR3 length is 15 residues. In the case of this clone: Its antigen is undetermined.

Method: immunoSEQ multiplex PCR; TCRdb's copy keeps in-frame clones and lacks some. Here the sample spans around 160,000 clones, 85% being singletons. This sequence originates from a man younger than 45 in good health and CMV-seropositive. The source material was PBMCs. This chain connects TRBV9 to TRBJ2-2; the D is unclear. The CDR3 coding sequence is TGTGCCAGCAGCGTAGTCGCGTATAACACCGGGGAGCTGTTTTTT. Its protein product is CASSVVAYNTGELFF.